The present T cell receptor beta chain was sequenced within a study of shared clonotypes between healthy human individuals. Study-level findings and limits: In contrast to clonotypes shared by all four donors, non-shared clonotypes had lower generation probabilities.

This CDR3 comprises 16 residues. The table came from immunoSEQ multiplex PCR; TCRdb's copy has only in-frame clones and leaves some out. The table records 640,000 or so clones, around 72% of them present only once. This clone was counted once. Antigen unknown. Input material: memory CD4+ T cells sorted from blood. Sample subset: CD45RA-negative fraction. The clonotype originates from a woman aged 25 to 39 in good health. The chain uses TRBV21-1 and TRBJ1-5. TRBV21-1 is recorded as a pseudogene. The CDR3 DNA follows: TGTGCCAGCAGCAAACTCAAGGCAGGGGAGGCTCAGCCCCAGCATTTT. Its translation: CASSKLKAGEAQPQHF.